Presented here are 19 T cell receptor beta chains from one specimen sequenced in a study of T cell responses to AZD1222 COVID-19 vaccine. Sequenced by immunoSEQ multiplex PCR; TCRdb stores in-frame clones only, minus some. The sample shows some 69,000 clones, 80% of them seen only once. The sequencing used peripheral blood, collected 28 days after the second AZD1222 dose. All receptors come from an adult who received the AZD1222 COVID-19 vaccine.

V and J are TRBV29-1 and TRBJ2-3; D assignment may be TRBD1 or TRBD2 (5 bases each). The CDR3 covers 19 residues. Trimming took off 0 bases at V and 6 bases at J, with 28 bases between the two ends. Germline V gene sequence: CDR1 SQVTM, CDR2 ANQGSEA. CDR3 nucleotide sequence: TGCAGCGTTGAAGATCTGGTAGGGGCTCCCGGCCCGGGGTTGGATACGCAGTATTTT. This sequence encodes CSVEDLVGAPGPGLDTQYF.

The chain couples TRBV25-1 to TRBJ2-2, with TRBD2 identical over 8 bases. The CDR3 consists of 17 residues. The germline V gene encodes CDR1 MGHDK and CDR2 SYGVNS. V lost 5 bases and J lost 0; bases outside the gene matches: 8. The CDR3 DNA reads TGTGCCAGCAGTCCCTGGACTAGCTCCACGAACACCGGGGAGCTGTTTTTT. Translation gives CASSPWTSSTNTGELFF.

CDR3 sequence reads: CATSRDNVRALKQYF. The CDR3 nucleotides read TGTGCCACCAGCAGAGATAACGTTAGGGCTTTAAAGCAGTACTTC. J is TRBJ2-7 and V is TRBV15; D is ambiguous. The CDR3 is 15 residues long. Germline V gives CDR1 LNHNV, CDR2 YYDKDF (reference sequence). Trimming took 0 bases from V and 8 from J, leaving 17 bases between them.

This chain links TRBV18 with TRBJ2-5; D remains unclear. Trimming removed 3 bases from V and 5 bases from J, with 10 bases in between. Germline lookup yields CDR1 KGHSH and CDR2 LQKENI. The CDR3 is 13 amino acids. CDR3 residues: CASSPSGRETQYF. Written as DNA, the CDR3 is TGTGCCAGCTCACCCTCGGGTCGGGAGACCCAGTACTTC.

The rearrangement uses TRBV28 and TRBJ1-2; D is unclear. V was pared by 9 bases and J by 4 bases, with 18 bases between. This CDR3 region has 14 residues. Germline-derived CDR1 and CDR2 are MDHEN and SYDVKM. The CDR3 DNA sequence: TGTGCCAGTGGAGGAGACGGCCTTTCCTATGGCTACACCTTC. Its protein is CASGGDGLSYGYTF.

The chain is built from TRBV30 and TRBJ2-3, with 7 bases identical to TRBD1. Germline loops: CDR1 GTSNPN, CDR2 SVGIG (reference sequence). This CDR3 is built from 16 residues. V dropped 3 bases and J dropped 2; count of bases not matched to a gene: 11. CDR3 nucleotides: TGTGCCTGGAGGAACCGGGACAGAGGCCCCACAGATACGCAGTATTTT. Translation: CAWRNRDRGPTDTQYF.

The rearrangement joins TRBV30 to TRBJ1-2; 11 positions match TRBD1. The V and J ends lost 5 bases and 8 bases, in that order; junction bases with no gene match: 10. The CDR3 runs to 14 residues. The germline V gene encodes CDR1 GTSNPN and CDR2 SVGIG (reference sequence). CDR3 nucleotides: TGTGCCTGGGACCGGACAGGGGGCGCGAAGGGCTACACCTTC. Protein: CAWDRTGGAKGYTF.

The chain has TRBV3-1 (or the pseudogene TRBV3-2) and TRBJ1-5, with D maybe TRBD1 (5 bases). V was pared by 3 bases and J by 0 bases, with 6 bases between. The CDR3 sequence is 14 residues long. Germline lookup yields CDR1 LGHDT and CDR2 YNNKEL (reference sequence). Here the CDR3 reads CASSHRVSNQPQHF. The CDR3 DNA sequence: TGTGCCAGCAGCCACAGGGTTAGCAATCAGCCCCAGCATTTT.

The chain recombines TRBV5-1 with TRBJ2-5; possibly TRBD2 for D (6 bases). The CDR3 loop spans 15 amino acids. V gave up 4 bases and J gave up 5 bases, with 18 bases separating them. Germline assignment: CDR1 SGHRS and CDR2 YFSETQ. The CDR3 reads CASSENPGTHETQYF. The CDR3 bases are TGCGCCAGCAGCGAAAACCCCGGGACTCATGAGACCCAGTACTTC.

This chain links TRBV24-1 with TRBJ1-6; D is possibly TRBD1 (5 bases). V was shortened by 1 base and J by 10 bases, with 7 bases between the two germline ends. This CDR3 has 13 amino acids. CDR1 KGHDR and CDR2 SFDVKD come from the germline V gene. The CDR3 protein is CATSDFRGSPLHF. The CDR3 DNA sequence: TGTGCCACCAGTGATTTTAGGGGATCACCCCTCCACTTT.

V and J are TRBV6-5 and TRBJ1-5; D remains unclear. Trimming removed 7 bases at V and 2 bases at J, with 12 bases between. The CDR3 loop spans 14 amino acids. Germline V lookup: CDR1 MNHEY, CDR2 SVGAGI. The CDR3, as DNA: TGTGCCAGCAATTGGGGAGCCGGCAATCAGCCCCAGCATTTT. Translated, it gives CASNWGAGNQPQHF.

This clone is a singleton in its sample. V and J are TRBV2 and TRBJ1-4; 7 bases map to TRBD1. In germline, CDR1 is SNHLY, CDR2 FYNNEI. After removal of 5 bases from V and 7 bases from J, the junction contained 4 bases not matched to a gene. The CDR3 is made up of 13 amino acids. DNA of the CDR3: TGTGCCAGCAGTCTGGCAGGGGGTGAAAAACTGTTTTTT. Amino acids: CASSLAGGEKLFF.

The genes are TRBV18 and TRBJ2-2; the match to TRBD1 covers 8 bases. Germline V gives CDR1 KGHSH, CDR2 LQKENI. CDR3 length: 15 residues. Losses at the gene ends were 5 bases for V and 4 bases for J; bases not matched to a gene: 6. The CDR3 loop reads CASSFGQGLTGELFF. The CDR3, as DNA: TGTGCCAGCTCATTCGGACAGGGCCTCACCGGGGAGCTGTTTTTT.

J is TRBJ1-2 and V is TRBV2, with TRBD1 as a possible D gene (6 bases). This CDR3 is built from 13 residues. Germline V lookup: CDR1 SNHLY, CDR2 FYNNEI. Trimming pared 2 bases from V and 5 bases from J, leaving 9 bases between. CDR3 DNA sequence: TGTGCCAGCAGTGAATTACAGGGATATGGCTACACCTTC. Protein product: CASSELQGYGYTF.

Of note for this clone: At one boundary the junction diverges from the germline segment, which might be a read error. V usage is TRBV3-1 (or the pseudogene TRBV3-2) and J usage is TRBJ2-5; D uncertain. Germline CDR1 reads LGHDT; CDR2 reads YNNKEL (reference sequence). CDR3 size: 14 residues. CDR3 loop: CASRQVGLGETQYF. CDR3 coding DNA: TGTGCCAGCAGGCAAGTGGGTCTAGGAGAGACCCAGTACTTC.

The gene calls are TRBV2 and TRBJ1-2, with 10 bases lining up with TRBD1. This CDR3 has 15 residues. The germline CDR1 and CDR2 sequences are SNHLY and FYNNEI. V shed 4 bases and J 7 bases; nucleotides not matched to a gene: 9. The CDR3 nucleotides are TGTGCCAGCAGTGCCCCGACAGGGGGCGCGTTTGGCTACACCTTC. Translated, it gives CASSAPTGGAFGYTF.

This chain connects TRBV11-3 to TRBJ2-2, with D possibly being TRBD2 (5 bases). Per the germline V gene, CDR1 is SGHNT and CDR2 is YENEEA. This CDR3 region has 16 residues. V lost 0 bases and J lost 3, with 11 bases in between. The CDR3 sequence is CASSLDQSGYTGELFF. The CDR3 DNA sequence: TGTGCCAGCAGCTTAGATCAAAGCGGATACACCGGGGAGCTGTTTTTT. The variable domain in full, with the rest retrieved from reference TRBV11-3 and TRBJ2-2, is EAGVVQSPRYKIIEKKQPVAFWCNPISGHNTLYWYLQNLGQGPELLIRYENEEAVDDSQLPKDRFSAERLKGVDSTLKIQPAELGDSAVYLCASSLDQSGYTGELFFGEGSRLTVL.

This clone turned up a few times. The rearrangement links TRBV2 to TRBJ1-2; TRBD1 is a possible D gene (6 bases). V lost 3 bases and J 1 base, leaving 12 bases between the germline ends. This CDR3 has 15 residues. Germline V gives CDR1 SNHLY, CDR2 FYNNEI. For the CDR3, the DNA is TGTGCCAGCAGTGACAGACAGGTTTTTAACTATGGCTACACCTTC. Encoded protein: CASSDRQVFNYGYTF.

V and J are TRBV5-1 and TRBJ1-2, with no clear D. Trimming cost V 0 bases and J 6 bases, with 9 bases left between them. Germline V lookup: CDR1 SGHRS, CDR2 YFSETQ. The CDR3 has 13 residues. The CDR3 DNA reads TGCGCCAGCAGCTTGGGCTCGGAAGATGGCTACACCTTC. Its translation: CASSLGSEDGYTF.